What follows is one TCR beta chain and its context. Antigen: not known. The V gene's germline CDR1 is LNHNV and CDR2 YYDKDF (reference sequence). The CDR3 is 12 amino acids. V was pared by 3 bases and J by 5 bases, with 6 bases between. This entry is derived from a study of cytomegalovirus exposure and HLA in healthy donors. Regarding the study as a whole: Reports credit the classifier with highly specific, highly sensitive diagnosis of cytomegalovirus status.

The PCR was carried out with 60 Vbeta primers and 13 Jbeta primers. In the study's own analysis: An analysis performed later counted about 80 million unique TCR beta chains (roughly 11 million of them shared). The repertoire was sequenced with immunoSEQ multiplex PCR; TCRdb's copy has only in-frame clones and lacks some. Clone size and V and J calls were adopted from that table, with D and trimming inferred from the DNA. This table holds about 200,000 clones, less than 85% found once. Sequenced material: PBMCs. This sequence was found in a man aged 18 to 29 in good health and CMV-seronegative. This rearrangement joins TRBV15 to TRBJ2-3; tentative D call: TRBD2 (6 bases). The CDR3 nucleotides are TGTGCCACCAGCAGGGGAGGAGATACGCAGTATTTT. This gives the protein CATSRGGDTQYF.